The T cell receptor beta chain described here comes from a study of preoperative IRX-2 immunotherapy in early breast cancer. Treatment in this sample: preoperative locoregional IRX-2 cytokine immunotherapy. Samples came from a phase Ib trial of preoperative locoregional IRX-2 cytokine immunotherapy. Here immunoSEQ multiplex PCR was the method, and the copy in TCRdb shows in-frame clones only, minus some. The sample has tens of thousands of clones; nearly 90% are singletons. CDR1 SGHVS and CDR2 FNYEAQ come from the germline V gene. Trimming removed 2 bases at V and 4 bases at J, with 23 bases between. CDR3 length equals 18 residues.

V usage is TRBV7-6 and J usage is TRBJ1-1; D unclear. The TCR was taken from a human donor with breast cancer. Sampling was conducted from a patient treated with IRX-2 immunotherapy. CDR3 nucleotide sequence: TGTGCCAGCAGCTTAACTGGGGTGTCGGTGGGGTATGTCACTGAAGCTTTCTTT. Translation: CASSLTGVSVGYVTEAFF.